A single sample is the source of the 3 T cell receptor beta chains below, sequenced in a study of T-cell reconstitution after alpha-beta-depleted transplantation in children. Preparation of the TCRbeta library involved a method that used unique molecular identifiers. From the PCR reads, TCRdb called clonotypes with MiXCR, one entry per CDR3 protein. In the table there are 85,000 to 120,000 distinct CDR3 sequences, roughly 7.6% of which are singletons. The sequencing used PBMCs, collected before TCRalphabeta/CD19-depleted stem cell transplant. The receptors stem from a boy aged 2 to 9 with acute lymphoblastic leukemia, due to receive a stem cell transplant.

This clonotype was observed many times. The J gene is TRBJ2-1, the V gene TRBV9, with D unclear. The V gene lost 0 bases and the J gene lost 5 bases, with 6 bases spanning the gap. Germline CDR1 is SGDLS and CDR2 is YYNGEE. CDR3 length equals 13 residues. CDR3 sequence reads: CASSVATNNEQFF. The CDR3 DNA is TGTGCCAGCAGCGTAGCTACTAACAATGAGCAGTTCTTC. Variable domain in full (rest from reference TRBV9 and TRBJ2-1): DSGVTQTPKHLITATGQRVTLRCSPRSGDLSVYWYQQSLDQGLQFLIQYYNGEERAKGNILERFSAQQFPDLHSELNLSSLELGDSALYFCASSVATNNEQFFGPGTRLTVL.

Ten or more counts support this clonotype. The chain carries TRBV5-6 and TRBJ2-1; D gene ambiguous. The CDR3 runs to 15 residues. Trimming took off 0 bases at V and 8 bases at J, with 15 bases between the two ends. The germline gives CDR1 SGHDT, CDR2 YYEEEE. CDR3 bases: TGTGCCAGCAGCTTGGTTTCCCTAAGGATCCATGAGCAGTTCTTC. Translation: CASSLVSLRIHEQFF.

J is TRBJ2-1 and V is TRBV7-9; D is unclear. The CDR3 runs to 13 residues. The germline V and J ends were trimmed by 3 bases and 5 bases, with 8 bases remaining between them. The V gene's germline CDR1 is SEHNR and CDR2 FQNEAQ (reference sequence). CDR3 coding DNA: TGTGCCAGCAGCTTCACGGCCAACAATGAGCAGTTCTTC. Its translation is CASSFTANNEQFF.